This passage covers 20 T cell receptor beta chains from one sample sequenced in a study of T-cell memory formation after mild COVID-19. MiXCR, run by TCRdb on the 5' RACE reads, gives a single entry per CDR3 protein. The sample contains under 300,000 distinct CDR3 sequences, approximately 16% of which appear only once. Sequencing was carried out using PBMCs or a T cell subset sorted from them (not recorded which). These receptors came from a man aged 18 to 30 who had mild COVID-19 (a few samples of this study predate the infection). Cell type and time point are not known.

This clonotype turned up a few times. This rearrangement joins TRBV28 to TRBJ1-2; D gene ambiguous. V was pared by 3 bases and J by 8 bases, with 13 bases between. Germline values: CDR1 MDHEN, CDR2 SYDVKM. This CDR3 has 13 amino acids. The CDR3 spells CASSLPQRRGYTF. The CDR3 region has the DNA TGTGCCAGCAGTTTGCCCCAGCGTAGAGGCTACACCTTC.

This clonotype was picked up a small number of times. V gene TRBV5-1 combines with J gene TRBJ1-2; a weak D match, TRBD1 (5 bases). The germline V gene encodes CDR1 SGHRS and CDR2 YFSETQ. Trimming shortened V by 4 bases and J by 7 bases, and 14 bases separated the two germline ends. This CDR3 region has 13 residues. In DNA form, the CDR3 reads TGCGCCAGCAGCGCGACAGATCGTGGTGGCTACACCTTC. Its translation is CASSATDRGGYTF.

This clonotype was seen ten or more times. This chain joins TRBV5-1 and TRBJ2-1; D is possibly TRBD2 (6 bases). CDR3 length: 13 residues. The germline V gene has CDR1 SGHRS and CDR2 YFSETQ. The V gene lost 3 bases and the J gene lost 6 bases, with 10 bases spanning the gap. As DNA, the CDR3 is TGCGCCAGCAGCTCCGGGACTCTCAATGAGCAGTTCTTC. It encodes CASSSGTLNEQFF.

V and J are TRBV12-3 or TRBV12-4 and TRBJ1-1; 8 bases agree with TRBD1. CDR3 length: 14 residues. With V trimmed by 3 bases and J by 3 bases, 3 bases remained unmatched. DNA of the CDR3: TGTGCCAGCAGTTTGCGGACAGGGCACACTGAAGCTTTCTTT. It translates to CASSLRTGHTEAFF.

There are a few counts of this clonotype. This chain uses TRBV24-1 with TRBJ1-1; weak D call: TRBD1 (5 bases). Germline V gene data show CDR1 as KGHDR and CDR2 as SFDVKD. The ends were cut back, 4 bases at V and 12 bases at J, with 17 bases in the middle. This CDR3 is built from 13 residues. CDR3 loop: CATSEEETRGTFF. Here the CDR3 DNA reads TGTGCCACCAGTGAGGAAGAAACTCGGGGGACTTTCTTT.

The genes are TRBV20-1 and TRBJ2-1; D might be TRBD1 or TRBD2, each matching 5 bases. CDR1 and CDR2 (germline): DFQATT, SNEGSKA (reference sequence). The length of the CDR3 is 14 residues. V was cut by 8 bases and J by 6 bases, with 20 bases left in between. The CDR3: CSSNGAAVRNEQFF. CDR3 coding DNA: TGCAGTTCGAACGGGGCAGCGGTCCGCAATGAGCAGTTCTTC.

The chain recombines TRBV18 with TRBJ1-5; D is unclear. Germline lookup yields CDR1 KGHSH and CDR2 LQKENI. V lost 4 bases and J lost 5, with 9 bases in between. The CDR3 totals 13 residues. The CDR3 bases are TGTGCCAGCTCACAGGGTAGGGATCAGCCCCAGCATTTT. It is translated as CASSQGRDQPQHF.

To note about this clonotype: The junction does not match germline at one end; this may be a read error. The chain joins TRBV20-1 to TRBJ1-5; the D is unclear. This CDR3 has 14 amino acids. In germline, CDR1 is DFQATT, CDR2 SNEGSKA (reference sequence). CDR3 amino acids: CSASISVRQQHQHF. In nucleotides, the CDR3 is TGCAGTGCTAGTATTTCAGTTCGGCAACAGCACCAGCATTTT.

The gene calls are TRBV6-6 and TRBJ1-2; tentative D call: TRBD1 (6 bases). The CDR3 covers 15 residues. The V gene lost 2 bases and the J gene lost 2 bases, with 12 bases spanning the gap. CDR1 is MNHNY, CDR2 SVGAGI, per germline (reference sequence). CDR3 bases: TGTGCCAGCAGTTACCCTACTGGGGGCAACTATGGCTACACCTTC. Translating gives CASSYPTGGNYGYTF.

The chain uses TRBV5-1 and TRBJ2-1; possible D gene TRBD2, 6 bases. The CDR3 contains 14 residues. Per germline, CDR1 SGHRS and CDR2 YFSETQ. Trimming cost V 4 bases and J 4 bases, with 12 bases left between them. The CDR3 loop reads CASSPAGTYNEQFF. CDR3 nucleotides: TGCGCCAGCAGCCCCGCCGGGACTTACAATGAGCAGTTCTTC.

The rearrangement joins TRBV2 to TRBJ1-1; D is ambiguous. Looked up from germline, CDR1 is SNHLY and CDR2 is FYNNEI. Trimming stripped 4 bases from V and 5 bases from J, with 11 bases between. The CDR3 covers 13 residues. The chain's CDR3 is CASSGEVGTEAFF. The DNA of the CDR3 is TGTGCCAGCAGTGGCGAGGTGGGAACTGAAGCTTTCTTT. Supplemented by reference TRBV2 and TRBJ1-1, the full variable domain reads EPEVTQTPSHQVTQMGQEVILRCVPISNHLYFYWYRQILGQKVEFLVSFYNNEISEKSEIFDDQFSVERPDGSNFTLKIRSTKLEDSAMYFCASSGEVGTEAFFGQGTRLTVV.

In this sample, this clonotype turned up a few times. The rearrangement links TRBV4-3 to TRBJ2-3; TRBD2 is a possible D gene (5 bases). This CDR3 spans 18 amino acids. Germline values: CDR1 LGHNA, CDR2 YSLEER. V lost 0 bases and J 0 bases, leaving 16 bases between the germline ends. The CDR3 here is CASSQERAVHPSTDTQYF. The CDR3 coding sequence is TGCGCCAGCAGCCAAGAGCGGGCTGTGCACCCAAGCACAGATACGCAGTATTTT.

This clonotype was found once. The chain carries TRBV29-1 and TRBJ2-5; 8 bases align to TRBD2. V was pared by 8 bases and J by 5 bases, with 7 bases of the junction left unmatched. Germline assignment: CDR1 SQVTM and CDR2 ANQGSEA. The CDR3 is 12 amino acids. In nucleotides, the CDR3 is TGCAGCACCCGGGAGGGTCGGGAGACCCAGTACTTC. Translation gives CSTREGRETQYF.

The chain recombines TRBV6-5 with TRBJ1-1; unclear D gene. This CDR3 has 14 residues. Per germline, CDR1 MNHEY and CDR2 SVGAGI. Trimming took 2 bases from V and 8 from J, leaving 15 bases between them. CDR3 protein: CASSYPGSGKEAFF. The CDR3 DNA reads as TGTGCCAGCAGTTACCCGGGGTCAGGAAAAGAAGCTTTCTTT.

This clonotype was found a few times. V is TRBV20-1 and J is TRBJ2-7; TRBD1 matches at 9 bases. The CDR3 is 14 residues long. The trim removed 3 bases at V and 4 bases at J, leaving 7 bases unmatched. Germline V gene sequence: CDR1 DFQATT, CDR2 SNEGSKA (reference sequence). CDR3 loop: CSASLTGGGYEQYV. The CDR3 region has the DNA TGCAGTGCTAGTCTGACAGGGGGGGGATACGAGCAGTACGTC.

This clonotype was counted a few times. The chain recombines TRBV6-5 with TRBJ2-7; 8 bases align to TRBD2. CDR1 is MNHEY, CDR2 SVGAGI, per germline. The CDR3 spans 15 residues. V lost 6 bases and J lost 3; bases outside the gene matches: 10. The CDR3 loop reads CASRRLLAGNYEQYF. The CDR3 DNA reads TGTGCCAGCAGGCGGCTATTAGCGGGAAACTACGAGCAGTACTTC.

This rearrangement joins TRBV5-6 to TRBJ2-5, with 13 bases that match TRBD2. Trimming at V came to 6 bases and at J to 5 bases, leaving 7 bases not matched to a gene. Germline lookup yields CDR1 SGHDT and CDR2 YYEEEE. The CDR3 loop spans 15 amino acids. Here the CDR3 reads CASNNPGLAGETQYF. CDR3 DNA sequence: TGTGCCAGCAACAACCCGGGACTAGCGGGGGAGACCCAGTACTTC.

This chain links TRBV29-1 with TRBJ2-3; no clear D. The germline V and J ends were trimmed by 4 bases and 6 bases, with 14 bases remaining between them. The CDR3 contains 13 residues. In germline, CDR1 is SQVTM, CDR2 ANQGSEA. The CDR3 sequence: CSVAPVLLDTQYF. CDR3 bases: TGCAGCGTTGCCCCTGTCCTGTTGGATACGCAGTATTTT.

This clonotype was detected a few times. The chain combines TRBV6-2 or TRBV6-3 with TRBJ1-5; D gene ambiguous. V lost 8 bases, J lost 0 bases, and 2 bases lay in between. Germline V gene sequence: CDR1 MNHEY, CDR2 SVGEGT. The CDR3 contains 11 residues. CDR3 in amino acids: CASCSNQPQHF. CDR3 DNA sequence: TGTGCCAGCTGTAGCAATCAGCCCCAGCATTTT.

This clonotype has only a few counts. V gene TRBV10-3 combines with J gene TRBJ1-6; a possible D gene is TRBD1 (5 bases). Deletions cut 7 bases from V and 10 bases from J, with 14 bases between. CDR3 length equals 13 residues. Germline V gene data show CDR1 as ENHRY and CDR2 as SYGVKD. The CDR3 protein is CAIKENGDSPLHF. The CDR3 DNA reads as TGTGCCATCAAAGAGAATGGGGACTCACCCCTCCACTTT.